The 3 T cell receptor beta chains reported below all come from one sample, sequenced in a study of T-cell memory formation after mild COVID-19. TCRdb reprocessed the 5' RACE reads with MiXCR, giving one entry per CDR3 protein. The sample has some 450,000 distinct CDR3 sequences, around 17% seen once. Sequencing was carried out using PBMCs or a T cell subset sorted from them (not recorded which). Source of these receptors: a man between 18 and 29 years old who had mild COVID-19 (a few samples of this study predate the infection). Cell type and time point are not known.

This clonotype was counted ten times or more. The chain employs TRBV4-2 and TRBJ2-5; D assignment may be TRBD1 or TRBD2 (6 bases each). Germline CDR1 LGHNA, CDR2 YNFKEQ. V was shortened by 4 bases and J by 4 bases, with 16 bases between the two germline ends. This CDR3 region has 15 residues. The DNA of the CDR3 is TGTGCCAGCAGCCCAGGAGGGGGAAATACAGAGACCCAGTACTTC. The encoded protein is CASSPGGGNTETQYF.

This clonotype occurred a few times. CDR3 loop: CASSSVGAIYEQYF. DNA of the CDR3: TGTGCCAGCAGCTCGGTCGGTGCAATCTACGAGCAGTACTTC. The chain joins TRBV5-4 to TRBJ2-7; D uncertain. CDR1 is SGHNT, CDR2 YYREEE, per germline (reference sequence). CDR3 size: 14 residues. V lost 3 bases and J 3 bases, leaving 13 bases between the germline ends.

A single count supports this clonotype. The chain recombines TRBV4-1 with TRBJ2-7, with 8 positions matching TRBD2. J was trimmed by 7 bases and V by 3 bases; bases with no gene match: 2. Germline CDR1 reads MGHRA; CDR2 reads YSYEKL. CDR3 size: 12 residues. DNA for the CDR3: TGCGCCAGCAGCCACCCTAGCGGGGAGCAGTACTTC. Protein: CASSHPSGEQYF.